Shown below are 3 T cell receptor beta chains from a single sample sequenced in a study of shared clonotypes between healthy human individuals. This table comes from immunoSEQ multiplex PCR, and its TCRdb copy is limited to in-frame clones, with some not included. This table has some 96,000 clones, less than 60% appearing once. Material: PBMCs. These receptors came from a middle-aged woman in good health. Some clones in this sample may be carry-over from other donors' samples.

Of note for this clone: Given a far larger clone just one base away, this is likely a sequencing read error. CDR3 loop: CASTGGAGHTF. DNA of the CDR3: TGTGCCAGTACGGGGGGAGCTGGCCACACCTTC. V and J are TRBV6-6 and TRBJ1-2, with a tentative D call TRBD1 (5 bases). This CDR3 region has 11 residues. From germline, CDR1 is MNHNY and CDR2 SVGAGI (reference sequence).

The rearrangement joins TRBV7-3 to TRBJ2-7; possible D gene TRBD2, 6 bases. CDR1 is SGHTA and CDR2 is FQGTGA in the germline V gene. This CDR3 comprises 15 residues. Trimming stripped 5 bases from V and 1 base from J, with 15 bases between. DNA of the CDR3: TGTGCCAGCAGCCCCGTGGGGGAGGCTTCCTACGAGCAGTACTTC. It translates to CASSPVGEASYEQYF. The whole variable domain, filled in from reference TRBV7-3 and TRBJ2-7, reads GAGVSQTPSNKVTEKGKYVELRCDPISGHTALYWYRQSLGQGPEFLIYFQGTGAADDSGLPNDRFFAVRPEGSVSTLKIQRTERGDSAVYLCASSPVGEASYEQYFGPGTRLTVT.

CDR3 region: CASSQGLALEQFF. The CDR3 nucleotides read TGCGCCAGCAGCCAAGGACTAGCGCTTGAGCAGTTCTTC. The chain joins TRBV4-1 to TRBJ2-1; 8 bases are a match to TRBD2. This CDR3 is built from 13 residues. J was trimmed by 9 bases and V by 1 base; bases with no gene match: 2. Germline values: CDR1 MGHRA, CDR2 YSYEKL.